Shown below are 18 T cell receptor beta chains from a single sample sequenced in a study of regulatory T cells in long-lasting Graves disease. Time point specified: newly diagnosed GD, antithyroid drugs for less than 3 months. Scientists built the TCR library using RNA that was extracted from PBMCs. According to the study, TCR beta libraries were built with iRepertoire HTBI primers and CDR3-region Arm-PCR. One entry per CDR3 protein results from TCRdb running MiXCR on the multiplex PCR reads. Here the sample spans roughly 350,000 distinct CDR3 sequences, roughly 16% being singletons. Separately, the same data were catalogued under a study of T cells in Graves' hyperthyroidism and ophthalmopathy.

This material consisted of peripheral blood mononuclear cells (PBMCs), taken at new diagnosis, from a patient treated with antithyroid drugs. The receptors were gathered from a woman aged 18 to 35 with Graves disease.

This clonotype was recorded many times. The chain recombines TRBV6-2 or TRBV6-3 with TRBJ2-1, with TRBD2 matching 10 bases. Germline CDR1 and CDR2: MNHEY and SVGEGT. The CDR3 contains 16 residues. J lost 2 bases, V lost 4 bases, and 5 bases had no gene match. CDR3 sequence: CASSSLAGEPYNEQFF. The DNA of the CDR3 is TGTGCCAGCAGTTCCCTAGCGGGAGAGCCCTACAATGAGCAGTTCTTC.

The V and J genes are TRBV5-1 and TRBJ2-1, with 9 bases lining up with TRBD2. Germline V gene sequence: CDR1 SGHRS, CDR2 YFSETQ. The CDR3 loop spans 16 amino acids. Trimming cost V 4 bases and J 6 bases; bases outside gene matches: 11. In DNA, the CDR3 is TGCGCCAGCAGCAGCCAAGGGACTAGCATCTTCAATGAGCAGTTCTTC. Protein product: CASSSQGTSIFNEQFF.

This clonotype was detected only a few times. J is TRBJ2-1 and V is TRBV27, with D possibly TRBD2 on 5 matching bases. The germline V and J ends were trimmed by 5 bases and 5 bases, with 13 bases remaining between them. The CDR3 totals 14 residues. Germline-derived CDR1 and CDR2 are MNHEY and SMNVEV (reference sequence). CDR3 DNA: TGTGCCAGCAGTATCCGGGGTGGGCACAATGAGCAGTTCTTC. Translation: CASSIRGGHNEQFF.

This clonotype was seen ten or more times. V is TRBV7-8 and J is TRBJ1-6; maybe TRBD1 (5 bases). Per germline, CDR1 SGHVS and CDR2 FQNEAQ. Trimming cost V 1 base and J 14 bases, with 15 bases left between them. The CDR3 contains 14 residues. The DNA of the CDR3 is TGTGCCAGCAGCTTAGGGCCGACCCAGGGCACCCTCCACTTT. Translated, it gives CASSLGPTQGTLHF.

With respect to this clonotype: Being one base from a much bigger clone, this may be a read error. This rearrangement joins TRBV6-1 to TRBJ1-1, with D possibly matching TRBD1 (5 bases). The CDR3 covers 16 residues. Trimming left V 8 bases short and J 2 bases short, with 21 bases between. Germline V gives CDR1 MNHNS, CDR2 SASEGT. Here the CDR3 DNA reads TGTGCCAGCGCCCAGGGAGCGTCCTTGATAAACACTGAAGCTTTCTTT. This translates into CASAQGASLINTEAFF.

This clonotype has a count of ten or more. CDR3 sequence: CASSYLSTMGTYEQYF. CDR3 DNA sequence: TGTGCCAGCAGTTACTTGTCGACGATGGGTACCTACGAGCAGTACTTC. The chain combines TRBV6-5 with TRBJ2-7; no reliable D call. The CDR3 is made up of 16 amino acids. CDR1 MNHEY and CDR2 SVGAGI come from the germline V gene. The ends were cut back, 1 base at V and 2 bases at J, with 15 bases in the middle.

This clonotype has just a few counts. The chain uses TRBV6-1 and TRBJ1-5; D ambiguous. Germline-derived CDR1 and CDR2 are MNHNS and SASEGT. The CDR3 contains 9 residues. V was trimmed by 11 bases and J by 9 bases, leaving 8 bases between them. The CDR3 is CAPARPQHF. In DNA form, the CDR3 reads TGTGCCCCGGCTCGGCCCCAGCATTTT.

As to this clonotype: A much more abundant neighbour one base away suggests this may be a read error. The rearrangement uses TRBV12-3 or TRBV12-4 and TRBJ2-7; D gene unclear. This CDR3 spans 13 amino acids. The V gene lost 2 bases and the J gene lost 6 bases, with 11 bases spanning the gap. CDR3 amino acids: CASSLRLLGEQYF. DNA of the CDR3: TGTGCCAGCAGTTTAAGGTTATTGGGCGAGCAGTACTTC.

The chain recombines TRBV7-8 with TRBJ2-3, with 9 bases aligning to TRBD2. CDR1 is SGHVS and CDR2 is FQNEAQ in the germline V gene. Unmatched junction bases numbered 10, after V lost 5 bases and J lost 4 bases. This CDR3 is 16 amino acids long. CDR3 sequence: CASSPRGSGSPDTQYF. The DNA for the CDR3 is TGTGCCAGCAGCCCCAGGGGTAGCGGGAGTCCAGATACGCAGTATTTT.

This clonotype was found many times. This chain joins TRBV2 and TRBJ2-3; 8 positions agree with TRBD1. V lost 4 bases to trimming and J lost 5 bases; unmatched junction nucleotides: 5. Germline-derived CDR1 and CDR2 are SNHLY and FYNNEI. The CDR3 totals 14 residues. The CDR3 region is CASSGTGWGDTQYF. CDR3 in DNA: TGTGCCAGCAGTGGGACAGGGTGGGGAGATACGCAGTATTTT.

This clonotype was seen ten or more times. Here the CDR3 reads CACNTIRRSYEQYF. The CDR3 nucleotides read TGTGCCTGTAATACAATCCGGAGATCCTACGAGCAGTACTTC. The chain is built from TRBV30 and TRBJ2-7; no clear D. From germline, CDR1 is GTSNPN and CDR2 SVGIG (reference sequence). Trimming cost V 6 bases and J 1 base, with 16 bases left between them. This CDR3 is 14 amino acids long.

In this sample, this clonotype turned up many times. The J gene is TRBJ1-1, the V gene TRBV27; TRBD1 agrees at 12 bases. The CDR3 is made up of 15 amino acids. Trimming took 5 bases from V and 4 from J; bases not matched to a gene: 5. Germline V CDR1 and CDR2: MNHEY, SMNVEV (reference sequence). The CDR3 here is CASSDPGQGATEAFF. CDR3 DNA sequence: TGTGCCAGCAGTGATCCGGGACAGGGGGCCACTGAAGCTTTCTTT.

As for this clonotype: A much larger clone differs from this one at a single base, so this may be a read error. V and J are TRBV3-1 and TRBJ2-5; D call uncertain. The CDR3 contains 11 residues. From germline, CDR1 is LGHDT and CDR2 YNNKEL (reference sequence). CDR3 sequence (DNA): TGTGCCAGCAGCCATTCAGAGACCCAGCACTTC. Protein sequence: CASSHSETQHF.

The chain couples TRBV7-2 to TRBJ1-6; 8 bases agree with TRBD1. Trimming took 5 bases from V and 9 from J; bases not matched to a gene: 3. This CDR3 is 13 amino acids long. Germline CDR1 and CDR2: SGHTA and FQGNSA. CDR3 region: CASSMTGVSPLHF. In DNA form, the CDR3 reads TGTGCCAGCAGCATGACAGGGGTTTCACCCCTCCACTTT.

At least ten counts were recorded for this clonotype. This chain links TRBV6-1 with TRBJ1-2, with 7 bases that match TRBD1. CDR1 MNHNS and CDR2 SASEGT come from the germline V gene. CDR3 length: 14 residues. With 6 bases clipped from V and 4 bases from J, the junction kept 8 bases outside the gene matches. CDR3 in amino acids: CASRGTGVAYGYTF. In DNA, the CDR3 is TGTGCCAGCAGAGGAACAGGGGTCGCCTATGGCTACACCTTC.

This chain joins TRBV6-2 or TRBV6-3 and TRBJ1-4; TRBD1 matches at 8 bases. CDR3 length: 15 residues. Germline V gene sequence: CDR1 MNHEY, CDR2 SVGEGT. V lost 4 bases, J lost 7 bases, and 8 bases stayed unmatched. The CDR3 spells CASSSSRQGSEKLFF. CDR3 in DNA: TGTGCCAGCAGTTCATCCCGACAGGGGAGTGAAAAACTGTTTTTT.

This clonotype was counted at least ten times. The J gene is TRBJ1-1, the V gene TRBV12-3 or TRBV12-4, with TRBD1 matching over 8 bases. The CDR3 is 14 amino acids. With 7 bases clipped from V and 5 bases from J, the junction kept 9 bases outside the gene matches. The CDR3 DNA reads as TGTGCCAGCATCCAAACAGGGGGTCGGACTGAAGCTTTCTTT. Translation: CASIQTGGRTEAFF.

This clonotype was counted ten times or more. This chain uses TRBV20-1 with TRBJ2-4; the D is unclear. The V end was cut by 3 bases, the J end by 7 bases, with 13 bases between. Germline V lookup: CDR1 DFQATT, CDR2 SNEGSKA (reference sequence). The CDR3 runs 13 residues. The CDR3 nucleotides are TGCAGTGCTAGGGCCAAGGCCTACAACATTCAGTACTTC. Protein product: CSARAKAYNIQYF.